The clone carrying this T cell receptor (beta chain) was detected only a few times. TCRdb recomputed calls from the 5' RACE reads with MiXCR, one row per CDR3 protein. The sample shows about 56,000 distinct CDR3 sequences, less than 15% of them seen only once. This record belongs to a study of early T cells in non-severe SARS-CoV-2 infection. V shed 1 base and J shed 1 base, with 6 bases lying between them. The CDR3 spans 14 residues. Germline V gene data show CDR1 as LNHNV and CDR2 as YYDKDF (reference sequence). The source was whole blood, collected at baseline. The source is an adult who was a healthcare worker with PCR-confirmed SARS-CoV-2 infection or an uninfected control (not recorded which). The genes are TRBV15 and TRBJ2-3; the D is unclear. The CDR3 DNA sequence: TGTGCCACCAGCAGAGTCCAGGGCACAGATACGCAGTATTTT. Its protein product is CATSRVQGTDTQYF.